This T cell receptor beta chain was sequenced in a study of T cell responses to AZD1222 COVID-19 vaccine. The study, taken as a whole, reports: Vaccination with two AZD1222 doses was followed by a rise in Spike-specific TCR breadth and depth. Only a handful of AZD1222 recipients, several in all, had baseline seropositivity. Donors, mostly white British, included more females; clonal diversity was possibly underestimated.

CDR1 is MNHEY, CDR2 SMNVEV, per germline (reference sequence). The CDR3 contains 16 residues. The V end was cut by 4 bases, the J end by 4 bases, with 19 bases between. To note about this clone: Its antigen remains unknown.

This table comes from immunoSEQ multiplex PCR, and its TCRdb copy is limited to in-frame clones, with some not included. Of roughly 180,000 clones listed, 85% to 95% are singletons. The clonotype originates from an adult who received the AZD1222 COVID-19 vaccine. The sequences come from peripheral blood, collected 28 days after the second AZD1222 dose. The chain uses TRBV27 and TRBJ1-1, with a possible D match to TRBD1 (5 bases). In DNA form, the CDR3 reads TGTGCCAGCAGTTCCTCCACCGGGATAAGGGGCACTGAAGCTTTCTTT. Encoded protein: CASSSSTGIRGTEAFF.